What follows are 18 T cell receptor beta chains derived from one specimen sequenced in a study of blood T cells in healthy people across ages. The use of a sample-barcoded 5' primer and a J-beta primer mix characterized a second PCR of roughly 7 to 11 cycles. One entry per CDR3 protein, called by TCRdb with MiXCR from the 5' RACE reads. The sample comprises 1.5 million to 2 million distinct CDR3 sequences, approximately 28% of which are singletons, and roughly 8% rests with the top ten. Sample: blood. The origin of the receptors is a woman younger than 45 in good health.

CDR3 sequence: CASSQATGGITEAFF. The DNA for the CDR3 is TGTGCCAGCAGCCAAGCTACCGGTGGGATAACTGAAGCTTTCTTT. V usage is TRBV3-1 and J usage is TRBJ1-1, with D uncertain. This CDR3 has 15 residues. V dropped 1 base and J dropped 5 bases, with 14 bases sitting between them. The V gene's germline CDR1 is LGHDT and CDR2 YNNKEL (reference sequence).

This clonotype was observed at least ten times. This chain joins TRBV7-7 and TRBJ2-3; 7 positions agree with TRBD1. The V gene's germline CDR1 is SSHAT and CDR2 FNYEAQ (reference sequence). J gave up 5 bases and V 5 bases, and 4 bases lay outside the gene matches. The CDR3 loop spans 13 amino acids. CDR3 sequence reads: CASSPGGVDTQYF. CDR3 coding DNA: TGTGCCAGCAGCCCAGGGGGAGTAGATACGCAGTATTTT.

This clonotype was detected only a few times. V gene TRBV3-1 combines with J gene TRBJ2-4; D not resolved. Trimming removed 3 bases at V and 2 bases at J, with 8 bases between. The CDR3 loop spans 14 amino acids. The germline gives CDR1 LGHDT, CDR2 YNNKEL (reference sequence). The CDR3 loop is CASSHRTPKNIQYF. The CDR3 nucleotides are TGTGCCAGCAGCCATCGGACCCCCAAAAACATTCAGTACTTC.

The V gene is TRBV28, the J gene TRBJ2-1; 8 nucleotides align to TRBD2. The CDR3 is made up of 16 amino acids. Germline V gene sequence: CDR1 MDHEN, CDR2 SYDVKM. Trimming removed 2 bases from V and 7 bases from J; junction bases left unmatched: 10. In nucleotides, the CDR3 is TGTGCCAGCAGTTTACCCCTTGCCGGGACTAGAAATGAGCAGTTCTTC. Protein sequence: CASSLPLAGTRNEQFF. Drawing the rest from reference TRBV28 and TRBJ2-1, the complete variable domain is DVKVTQSSRYLVKRTGEKVFLECVQDMDHENMFWYRQDPGLGLRLIYFSYDVKMKEKGDIPEGYSVSREKKERFSLILESASTNQTSMYLCASSLPLAGTRNEQFFGPGTRLTVL.

Only a few counts were recorded for this clonotype. At one of its ends the junction is not consistent with the germline gene, which may arise from a read error. V is TRBV3-1 and J is TRBJ2-7, with TRBD2 as a possible D gene (5 bases). The CDR3 totals 14 residues. Germline V gene lookup returns CDR1 LGHDT and CDR2 YNNKEL (reference sequence). The CDR3 reads CASNQEGASYEQYF. Written as DNA, the CDR3 is TGTGCCAGCAACCAAGAGGGAGCTAGCTACGAGCAGTACTTC.

On this clonotype itself: A much larger clone differs by one base, so this may be a read error. The chain recombines TRBV20-1 with TRBJ2-5, with 9 bases identical to TRBD1. Germline trimming cut 5 bases from V and 7 bases from J; bases unmatched to any gene: 11. The V gene's germline CDR1 is DFQATT and CDR2 SNEGSKA (reference sequence). CDR3 length: 14 amino acids. CDR3 in amino acids: CSAPGNRGRGTQYF. The CDR3 DNA follows: TGCAGTGCTCCCGGGAACAGGGGGCGGGGGACCCAGTACTTC.

This rearrangement joins TRBV29-1 to TRBJ2-5; 8 bases line up with TRBD2. V trimming: 6 bases; J trimming: 11 bases; junction bases outside the gene matches: 26. Germline V gives CDR1 SQVTM, CDR2 ANQGSEA. The CDR3 sequence is 17 residues long. CDR3 region: CSVGGREGIWTYNEQYF. CDR3 DNA: TGCAGCGTGGGGGGACGGGAGGGAATCTGGACCTACAATGAGCAGTACTTC.

This clonotype has just a few counts. The V and J genes are TRBV7-9 and TRBJ2-1, with unresolved D. The CDR3 runs 14 residues. Germline CDR1 is SEHNR and CDR2 is FQNEAQ (reference sequence). Trimming took 4 bases from V and 5 from J, leaving 12 bases between them. This chain's CDR3 is CASSSVVDHNEQFF. In DNA, the CDR3 is TGTGCCAGCAGCTCGGTGGTGGACCACAATGAGCAGTTCTTC.

The chain recombines TRBV30 with TRBJ2-7; 7 bases match TRBD1. Germline trimming cut 8 bases from V and 0 bases from J; bases unmatched to any gene: 1. The CDR3 consists of 11 residues. The germline gives CDR1 GTSNPN, CDR2 SVGIG (reference sequence). The CDR3 nucleotides read TGTGCCGGGACAGACTCCTACGAGCAGTACTTC. It codes for CAGTDSYEQYF. Drawing the rest from reference TRBV30 and TRBJ2-7, the complete variable domain is SQTIHQWPATLVQPVGSPLSLECTVEGTSNPNLYWYRQAAGRGLQLLFYSVGIGQISSEVPQNLSASRPQDRQFILSSKKLLLSDSGFYLCAGTDSYEQYFGPGTRLTVT.

This clonotype occurred many times. This sequence joins TRBV27 and TRBJ2-6, with D perhaps matching TRBD2 (6 bases). V lost 4 bases and J 4 bases, leaving 11 bases between the germline ends. The CDR3 loop spans 15 amino acids. Germline CDR1 is MNHEY and CDR2 is SMNVEV (reference sequence). CDR3 region: CASSSGGAGANVLTF. The CDR3 bases are TGTGCCAGCAGTTCAGGAGGGGCCGGGGCCAACGTCCTGACTTTC.

This chain joins TRBV20-1 and TRBJ1-5; 8 bases fit TRBD1. Trimming cost V 3 bases and J 0 bases; bases outside gene matches: 13. Looked up from germline, CDR1 is DFQATT and CDR2 is SNEGSKA (reference sequence). The CDR3 covers 18 residues. The CDR3 DNA reads as TGCAGTGCTAGGACAGGGGCGCGGGGGGACCTTAGCAATCAGCCCCAGCATTTT. Protein sequence: CSARTGARGDLSNQPQHF.

The chain joins TRBV18 to TRBJ2-5, with TRBD1 identical over 11 bases. Germline CDR1 KGHSH, CDR2 LQKENI. With V trimmed by 4 bases and J by 5 bases, 6 bases remained unmatched. The CDR3 has 15 amino acids. This chain's CDR3 is CASSLGQGAVETQYF. The CDR3 region has the DNA TGTGCCAGCTCACTAGGACAGGGGGCTGTGGAGACCCAGTACTTC. The whole variable domain, filled in from reference TRBV18 and TRBJ2-5, reads NAGVMQNPRHLVRRRGQEARLRCSPMKGHSHVYWYRQLPEEGLKFMVYLQKENIIDESGMPKERFSAEFPKEGPSILRIQQVVRGDSAAYFCASSLGQGAVETQYFGPGTRLLVL.

This clonotype has ten or more counts. The chain employs TRBV5-6 and TRBJ2-5, with 9 bases aligning to TRBD2. The CDR3 sequence is 14 residues long. Germline V lookup: CDR1 SGHDT, CDR2 YYEEEE. The V gene end was trimmed by 4 bases and the J gene end by 5 bases; junction bases not matched to a gene: 6. The CDR3 DNA follows: TGTGCCAGCAGCCAAGCGGGGGGAACGGAGACCCAGTACTTC. Protein: CASSQAGGTETQYF. Variable domain in full (rest from reference TRBV5-6 and TRBJ2-5): DAGVTQSPTHLIKTRGQQVTLRCSPKSGHDTVSWYQQALGQGPQFIFQYYEEEERQRGNFPDRFSGHQFPNYSSELNVNALLLGDSALYLCASSQAGGTETQYFGPGTRLLVL.

V usage is TRBV3-1 and J usage is TRBJ2-6; no reliable D call. The V end lost 4 bases, the J end lost 0 bases, and 7 bases lay between the germline ends. Germline V CDR1 and CDR2: LGHDT, YNNKEL (reference sequence). The CDR3 runs 15 residues. The CDR3, as DNA: TGTGCCAGCAGCCGCTCGCTCTCTGGGGCCAACGTCCTGACTTTC. Its translation: CASSRSLSGANVLTF.

This chain links TRBV2 with TRBJ1-2, with TRBD1 identical over 8 bases. Germline V gene data show CDR1 as SNHLY and CDR2 as FYNNEI. CDR3 length: 16 residues. J was trimmed by 6 bases and V by 3 bases; bases with no gene match: 12. The DNA of the CDR3 is TGTGCCAGCAGTGAGGAGTGGACAGGGAGCACCGATGGCTACACCTTC. It encodes CASSEEWTGSTDGYTF.

The gene calls are TRBV5-1 and TRBJ1-2; D is uncertain. The ends were cut back, 4 bases at V and 5 bases at J, with 15 bases in the middle. The germline V gene encodes CDR1 SGHRS and CDR2 YFSETQ. The CDR3 is made up of 14 amino acids. The CDR3 coding sequence is TGCGCCAGCAGCGTAGAAAGCGGACGGTATGGCTACACCTTC. This gives the protein CASSVESGRYGYTF.

The chain couples TRBV15 to TRBJ2-7, with TRBD2 identical over 7 bases. The better agreement between TRBJ2-5 and the DNA end casts doubt on the J call. This CDR3 has 16 residues. Germline CDR1 LNHNV, CDR2 YYDKDF (reference sequence). The CDR3 spells CATSSAPPGGGETQYF. For the CDR3, the DNA is TGTGCCACCAGCAGTGCCCCCCCGGGAGGCGGGGAGACCCAGTACTTC.

V is TRBV7-9 and J is TRBJ1-1, with D uncertain. The CDR3 has 12 amino acids. Germline V CDR1 and CDR2: SEHNR, FQNEAQ (reference sequence). The ends were cut back, 5 bases at V and 9 bases at J, with 13 bases in the middle. CDR3 bases: TGTGCCAGCAGCCCTCGGACGTCCCAAGCTTTCTTT. Its translation is CASSPRTSQAFF.